These 22 T cell receptor beta chains share one sample of origin, sequenced in a study of early stage breast cancer tumors. Only in-frame clones appear in the TCRdb table, and some are missing; sequencing was by immunoSEQ multiplex PCR. This table holds roughly 56,000 clones, 65% to 80% found once. The sequenced sample consisted of blood. The receptor set was obtained from a person in their twenties or thirties with breast cancer.

This chain uses TRBV4-1 with TRBJ2-7, with 13 nucleotides matching TRBD2. The germline gives CDR1 MGHRA, CDR2 YSYEKL. Trimming at V came to 0 bases and at J to 5 bases, leaving 4 bases not matched to a gene. The CDR3 contains 16 residues. CDR3 amino acids: CASSQEGLAGVHEQYF. CDR3 coding DNA: TGCGCCAGCAGCCAAGAAGGACTAGCGGGAGTTCACGAGCAGTACTTC.

The rearrangement links TRBV13 to TRBJ2-3; 12 bases line up with TRBD2. CDR3 length equals 16 residues. Germline CDR1 PRHDT, CDR2 FYEKMQ (reference sequence). The trim removed 3 bases at V and 3 bases at J, leaving 4 bases unmatched. The CDR3 region is CASSLVGTSGTDTQYF. CDR3 nucleotides: TGTGCCAGCAGCTTGGTGGGGACTAGCGGGACAGATACGCAGTATTTT.

This sequence joins TRBV11-2 and TRBJ2-7; TRBD1 matches at 7 bases. This CDR3 spans 15 amino acids. Germline V lookup: CDR1 SGHAT, CDR2 FQNNGV. V lost 0 bases to trimming and J lost 5 bases; unmatched junction nucleotides: 7. The CDR3 region has the DNA TGTGCCAGCAGCTTAGAGACAGGGTATCGCGACGAGCAGTACTTC. Translation: CASSLETGYRDEQYF.

The chain uses TRBV7-2 and TRBJ2-3; 14 positions match TRBD2. The germline CDR1 and CDR2 sequences are SGHTA and FQGNSA. V lost 5 bases, J lost 8 bases, and 12 bases stayed unmatched. The CDR3 totals 17 residues. The CDR3 nucleotides read TGTGCCAGCAGCCCCCCTGGACTAGCGGGAGGAATGGGTACGCAGTATTTT. Translating it yields CASSPPGLAGGMGTQYF.

The chain employs TRBV11-2 and TRBJ2-5; 7 bases are shared with TRBD2. Trimming at V came to 1 base and at J to 2 bases, leaving 1 base not matched to a gene. The CDR3 covers 14 residues. CDR1 SGHAT and CDR2 FQNNGV come from the germline V gene. The CDR3 loop is CASSLVGGQETQYF. The CDR3 nucleotides are TGTGCCAGCAGCTTAGTGGGAGGGCAAGAGACCCAGTACTTC.

The gene calls are TRBV7-2 and TRBJ2-5; D ambiguous. V lost 3 bases to trimming and J lost 4 bases, with 6 bases between them. This CDR3 comprises 12 residues. Germline assignment: CDR1 SGHTA and CDR2 FQGNSA. The CDR3 sequence: CASSLSVETQYF. The DNA for the CDR3 is TGTGCCAGCAGCTTGTCGGTAGAGACCCAGTACTTC.

V is TRBV5-1 and J is TRBJ2-3; D gene ambiguous. Trimming removed 4 bases at V and 4 bases at J, with 10 bases between. The CDR3 extends over 13 amino acids. The germline gives CDR1 SGHRS, CDR2 YFSETQ. DNA for the CDR3: TGCGCCAGCAGCGGTCTAGACGCAGATACGCAGTATTTT. This translates into CASSGLDADTQYF.

The chain has TRBV25-1 and TRBJ1-4, with a weak D call TRBD1 (6 bases). The germline V and J ends were trimmed by 4 bases and 0 bases, with 12 bases remaining between them. Germline lookup yields CDR1 MGHDK and CDR2 SYGVNS. This CDR3 is built from 16 residues. In DNA form, the CDR3 reads TGTGCCAGCAGTGCGACACAGGGCTCAACTAATGAAAAACTGTTTTTT. Its translation: CASSATQGSTNEKLFF.

This chain links TRBV5-1 with TRBJ2-3; TRBD2 agrees at 7 bases. Germline V lookup: CDR1 SGHRS, CDR2 YFSETQ. The CDR3 is made up of 16 amino acids. Trimming cost V 0 bases and J 4 bases; bases outside gene matches: 8. The CDR3 protein is CASSLVSAGAPDTQYF. The CDR3 nucleotides read TGCGCCAGCAGCTTGGTCTCGGCGGGAGCCCCAGATACGCAGTATTTT.

This clone was recorded once. The CDR3 DNA follows: TGTGCCAGCAGTGAAAGGGCCCCTCAAACAGATACGCAGTATTTT. This gives the protein CASSERAPQTDTQYF. The rearrangement uses TRBV2 and TRBJ2-3, with unresolved D. Trimming stripped 2 bases from V and 3 bases from J, with 12 bases between. CDR3 length equals 15 residues. The germline gives CDR1 SNHLY, CDR2 FYNNEI. Full variable domain (remainder filled in from reference TRBV2 and TRBJ2-3): EPEVTQTPSHQVTQMGQEVILRCVPISNHLYFYWYRQILGQKVEFLVSFYNNEISEKSEIFDDQFSVERPDGSNFTLKIRSTKLEDSAMYFCASSERAPQTDTQYFGPGTRLTVL.

The chain is built from TRBV15 and TRBJ2-3, with 9 bases that match TRBD2. Germline-derived CDR1 and CDR2 are LNHNV and YYDKDF (reference sequence). V lost 4 bases and J lost 3; bases outside the gene matches: 5. The CDR3 contains 15 residues. This chain's CDR3 is CATSILAGRTDTQYF. In DNA form, the CDR3 reads TGTGCCACCAGCATACTAGCGGGTAGAACAGATACGCAGTATTTT.

This CDR3 is CASSPAGLRNQPQHF. CDR3 DNA: TGTGCCAGCAGTCCCGCCGGGCTGCGCAATCAGCCCCAGCATTTT. This chain uses TRBV6-5 with TRBJ1-5; D remains unclear. Trimming took off 5 bases at V and 2 bases at J, with 13 bases between the two ends. The CDR3 is 15 amino acids. Germline V lookup: CDR1 MNHEY, CDR2 SVGAGI.

The rearrangement links TRBV28 to TRBJ2-3; 8 nucleotides match TRBD1. Germline V gene lookup returns CDR1 MDHEN and CDR2 SYDVKM. V shed 8 bases and J 6 bases; nucleotides not matched to a gene: 7. The CDR3 loop spans 13 amino acids. For the CDR3, the DNA is TGTGCCAGCTACCAGGGGGCACAGGATACGCAGTATTTT. This encodes CASYQGAQDTQYF.

V usage is TRBV30 and J usage is TRBJ1-5; TRBD1 aligns across 9 bases. The germline gives CDR1 GTSNPN, CDR2 SVGIG (reference sequence). This CDR3 has 13 residues. Trimming at V came to 5 bases and at J to 2 bases, leaving 1 base not matched to a gene. The CDR3 loop is CAWDRGGNQPQHF. DNA for the CDR3: TGTGCCTGGGACAGGGGGGGCAATCAGCCCCAGCATTTT. The entire variable domain, with the rest obtained from reference TRBV30 and TRBJ1-5, is as follows: SQTIHQWPATLVQPVGSPLSLECTVEGTSNPNLYWYRQAAGRGLQLLFYSVGIGQISSEVPQNLSASRPQDRQFILSSKKLLLSDSGFYLCAWDRGGNQPQHFGDGTRLSIL.

The chain combines TRBV19 with TRBJ2-7; either TRBD1 or TRBD2 may fit D (5 bases each). Germline-derived CDR1 and CDR2 are LNHDA and SQIVND (reference sequence). The CDR3 sequence is 17 residues long. V lost 2 bases to trimming and J lost 0 bases, with 17 bases between them. The CDR3 nucleotides read TGTGCCAGTAGTATATCCGGGCAGGGAGCTACCTCCTACGAGCAGTACTTC. This codes for CASSISGQGATSYEQYF.

The rearrangement uses TRBV7-8 and TRBJ1-3; D unclear. The V gene lost 2 bases and the J gene lost 0 bases, with 14 bases spanning the gap. Germline lookup yields CDR1 SGHVS and CDR2 FQNEAQ. The CDR3 extends over 17 amino acids. As DNA, the CDR3 is TGTGCCAGCAGCTTAAAGCGGCCAGGACGCTCTGGAAACACCATATATTTT. It specifies CASSLKRPGRSGNTIYF.

The rearrangement joins TRBV9 to TRBJ2-7, with 12 bases that match TRBD2. V shed 0 bases and J 5 bases; nucleotides not matched to a gene: 15. The length of the CDR3 is 19 residues. Per germline, CDR1 SGDLS and CDR2 YYNGEE. The CDR3 protein is CASSVGLAGENVLGHEQYF. CDR3 in DNA: TGTGCCAGCAGCGTAGGACTAGCGGGAGAAAATGTTTTAGGTCACGAGCAGTACTTC.

In this sample, this clone turned up a few times. V is TRBV27 and J is TRBJ2-1, with 13 bases matching TRBD2. CDR1 is MNHEY, CDR2 SMNVEV, per germline (reference sequence). The CDR3 sequence is 11 residues long. Losses at the gene ends were 6 bases for V and 15 bases for J; bases not matched to a gene: 2. In nucleotides, the CDR3 is TGTGCCAGCAGGGGACTAGCGGGATGGTTCTTC. It translates to CASRGLAGWFF.

This clone turned up a few times. The chain links TRBV5-4 to TRBJ2-7; D gene uncertain. The length of the CDR3 is 11 residues. The V and J ends lost 4 bases and 7 bases respectively, with 9 bases between them. Germline assignment: CDR1 SGHNT and CDR2 YYREEE (reference sequence). In DNA, the CDR3 is TGTGCCAGCAGCGTTTTGGGGGAGCAGTACTTC. As protein: CASSVLGEQYF.

The V call is TRBV30, the J call TRBJ1-5; 8 positions agree with TRBD1. CDR3 length: 14 residues. The germline V gene has CDR1 GTSNPN and CDR2 SVGIG (reference sequence). V lost 3 bases to trimming and J lost 3 bases; unmatched junction nucleotides: 4. The CDR3 sequence: CAWRTGASNQPQHF. CDR3 nucleotides: TGTGCCTGGAGGACAGGGGCCTCCAATCAGCCCCAGCATTTT. Full variable domain (rest looked up from reference TRBV30 and TRBJ1-5): SQTIHQWPATLVQPVGSPLSLECTVEGTSNPNLYWYRQAAGRGLQLLFYSVGIGQISSEVPQNLSASRPQDRQFILSSKKLLLSDSGFYLCAWRTGASNQPQHFGDGTRLSIL.

This chain connects TRBV27 to TRBJ1-2, with 12 nucleotides matching TRBD1. The germline V gene encodes CDR1 MNHEY and CDR2 SMNVEV (reference sequence). The CDR3 length is 15 residues. V lost 1 base and J lost 6; bases outside the gene matches: 3. The CDR3 reads CASSLWDRGPDGYTF. The CDR3 DNA reads TGTGCCAGCAGTTTATGGGACAGGGGGCCGGATGGCTACACCTTC.

The rearrangement uses TRBV7-3 and TRBJ2-3; 7 bases match TRBD2. V trimming: 7 bases; J trimming: 3 bases; junction bases outside the gene matches: 13. Germline CDR1 reads SGHTA; CDR2 reads FQGTGA. The CDR3 consists of 16 residues. The CDR3 DNA sequence: TGTGCCAGCAACGCCCCGGGGCGGGAGTTTACAGATACGCAGTATTTT. Amino acid sequence: CASNAPGREFTDTQYF.